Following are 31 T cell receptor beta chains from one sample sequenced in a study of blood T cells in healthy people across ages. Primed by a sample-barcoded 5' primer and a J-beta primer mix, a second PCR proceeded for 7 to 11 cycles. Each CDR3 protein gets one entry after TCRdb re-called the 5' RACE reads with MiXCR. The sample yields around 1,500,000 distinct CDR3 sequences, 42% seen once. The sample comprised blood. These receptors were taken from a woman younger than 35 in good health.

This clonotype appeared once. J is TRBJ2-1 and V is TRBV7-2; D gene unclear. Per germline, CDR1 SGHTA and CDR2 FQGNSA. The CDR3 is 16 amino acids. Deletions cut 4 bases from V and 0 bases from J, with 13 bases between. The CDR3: CASSSAAVSSYNEQFF. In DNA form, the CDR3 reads TGTGCCAGCAGCTCCGCCGCGGTAAGCTCCTACAATGAGCAGTTCTTC.

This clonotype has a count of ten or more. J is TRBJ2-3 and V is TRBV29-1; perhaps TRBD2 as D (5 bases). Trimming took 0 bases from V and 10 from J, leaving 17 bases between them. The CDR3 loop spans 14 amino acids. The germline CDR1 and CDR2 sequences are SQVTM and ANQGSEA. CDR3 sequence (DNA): TGCAGCGTTGAAGACCCTCCCACCTACGGGGCGCAGTATTTT. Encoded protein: CSVEDPPTYGAQYF.

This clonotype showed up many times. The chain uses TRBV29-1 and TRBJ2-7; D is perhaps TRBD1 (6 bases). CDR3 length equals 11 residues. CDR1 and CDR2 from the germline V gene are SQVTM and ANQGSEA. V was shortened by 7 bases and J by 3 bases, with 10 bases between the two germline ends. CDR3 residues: CSGLQGYEQYF. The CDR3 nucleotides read TGCAGCGGACTACAGGGCTACGAGCAGTACTTC.

This chain's CDR3 is CASRRGQGEYF. The CDR3, as DNA: TGTGCCAGCAGACGCGGACAGGGAGAGTACTTC. The chain links TRBV2 to TRBJ2-5; TRBD1 agrees at 8 bases. The CDR3 totals 11 residues. V trimming: 6 bases; J trimming: 12 bases; junction bases outside the gene matches: 6. Germline lookup yields CDR1 SNHLY and CDR2 FYNNEI.

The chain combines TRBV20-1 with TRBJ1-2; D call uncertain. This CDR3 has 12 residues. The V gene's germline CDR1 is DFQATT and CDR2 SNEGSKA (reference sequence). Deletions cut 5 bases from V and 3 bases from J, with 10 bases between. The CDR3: CSAPATYYGYTF. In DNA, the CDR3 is TGCAGTGCTCCCGCTACTTACTATGGCTACACCTTC.

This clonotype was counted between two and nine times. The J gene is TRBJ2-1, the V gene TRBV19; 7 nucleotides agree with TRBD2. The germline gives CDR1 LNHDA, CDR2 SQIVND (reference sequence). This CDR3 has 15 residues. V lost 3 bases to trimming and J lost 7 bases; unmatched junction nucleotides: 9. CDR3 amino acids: CASSMGGRFENEQFF. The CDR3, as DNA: TGTGCCAGTAGTATGGGAGGGAGGTTCGAGAATGAGCAGTTCTTC.

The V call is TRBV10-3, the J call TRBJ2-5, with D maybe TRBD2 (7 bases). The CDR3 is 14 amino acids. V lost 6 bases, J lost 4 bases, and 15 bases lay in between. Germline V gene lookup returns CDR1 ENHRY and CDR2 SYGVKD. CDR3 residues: CAIRTGRGGETQYF. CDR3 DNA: TGTGCCATCAGAACAGGGAGGGGAGGAGAGACCCAGTACTTC.

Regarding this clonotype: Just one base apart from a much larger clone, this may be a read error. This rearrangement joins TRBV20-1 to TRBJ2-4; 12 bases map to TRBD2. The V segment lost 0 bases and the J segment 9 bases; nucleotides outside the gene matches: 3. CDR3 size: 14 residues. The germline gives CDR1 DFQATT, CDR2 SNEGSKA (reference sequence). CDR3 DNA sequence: TGCAGTGCTAGAGATCAACTAGCGGGGGGCATTCAGTACTTC. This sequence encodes CSARDQLAGGIQYF.

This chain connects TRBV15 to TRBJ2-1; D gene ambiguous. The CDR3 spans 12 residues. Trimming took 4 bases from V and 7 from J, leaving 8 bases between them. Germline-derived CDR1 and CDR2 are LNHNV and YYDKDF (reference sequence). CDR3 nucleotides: TGTGCCACCAGCACCCTTCGGAATGAGCAGTTCTTC. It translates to CATSTLRNEQFF.

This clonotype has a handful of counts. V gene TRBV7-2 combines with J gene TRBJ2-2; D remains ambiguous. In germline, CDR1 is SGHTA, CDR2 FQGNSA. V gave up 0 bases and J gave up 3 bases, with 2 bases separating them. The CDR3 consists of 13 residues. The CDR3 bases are TGTGCCAGCAGCTTAGCCCACACCGGGGAGCTGTTTTTT. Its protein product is CASSLAHTGELFF.

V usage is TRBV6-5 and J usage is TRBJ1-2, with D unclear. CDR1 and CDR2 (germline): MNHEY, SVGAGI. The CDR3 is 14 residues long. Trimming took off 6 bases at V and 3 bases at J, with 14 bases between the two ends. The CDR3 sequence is CASSLTWRDYGYTF. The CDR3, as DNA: TGTGCCAGCAGCCTTACCTGGAGAGACTATGGCTACACCTTC.

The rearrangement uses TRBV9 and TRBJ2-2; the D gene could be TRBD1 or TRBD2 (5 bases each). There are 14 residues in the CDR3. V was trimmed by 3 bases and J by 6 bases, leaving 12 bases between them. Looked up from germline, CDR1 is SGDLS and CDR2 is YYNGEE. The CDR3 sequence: CASSDSGSSGELFF. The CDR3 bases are TGTGCCAGCAGCGACTCAGGGAGTTCCGGGGAGCTGTTTTTT.

The CDR3 spells CASSRWWTQYF. CDR3 coding DNA: TGCGCCAGCAGCCGTTGGTGGACCCAGTACTTC. The rearrangement joins TRBV5-1 to TRBJ2-5; D remains ambiguous. Germline V gene data show CDR1 as SGHRS and CDR2 as YFSETQ. Trimming left V 4 bases short and J 7 bases short, with 8 bases between. The CDR3 contains 11 residues.

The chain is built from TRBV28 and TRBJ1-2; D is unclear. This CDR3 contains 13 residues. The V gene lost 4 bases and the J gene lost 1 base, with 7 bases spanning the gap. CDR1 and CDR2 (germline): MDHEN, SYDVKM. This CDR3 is CASSSLNNYGYTF. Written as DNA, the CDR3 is TGTGCCAGCAGTTCCCTAAATAACTATGGCTACACCTTC.

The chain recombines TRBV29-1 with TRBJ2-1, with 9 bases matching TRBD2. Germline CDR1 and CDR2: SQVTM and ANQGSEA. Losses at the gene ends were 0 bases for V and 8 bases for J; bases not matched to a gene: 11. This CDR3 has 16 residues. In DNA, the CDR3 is TGCAGCGTTGAAGATCTCGGCGGGGGGGCAGTAGATGAGCAGTTCTTC. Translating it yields CSVEDLGGGAVDEQFF.

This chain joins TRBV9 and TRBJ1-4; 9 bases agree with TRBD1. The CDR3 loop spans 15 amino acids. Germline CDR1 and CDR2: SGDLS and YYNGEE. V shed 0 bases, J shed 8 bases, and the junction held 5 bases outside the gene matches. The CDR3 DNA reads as TGTGCCAGCAGCGTAGATGGGACAGGGCTCGAAAAACTGTTTTTT. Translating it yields CASSVDGTGLEKLFF.

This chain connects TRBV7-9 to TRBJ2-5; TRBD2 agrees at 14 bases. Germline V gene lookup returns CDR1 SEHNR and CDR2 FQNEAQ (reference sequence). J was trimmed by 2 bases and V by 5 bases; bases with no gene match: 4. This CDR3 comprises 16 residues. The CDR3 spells CASSAGTSGGQETQYF. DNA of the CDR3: TGTGCCAGCAGCGCAGGGACTAGCGGGGGTCAAGAGACCCAGTACTTC.

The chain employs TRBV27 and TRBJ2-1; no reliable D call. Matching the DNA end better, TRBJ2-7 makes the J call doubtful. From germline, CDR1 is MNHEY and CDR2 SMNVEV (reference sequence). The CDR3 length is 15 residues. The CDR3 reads CASSLDDSSYNEQYF. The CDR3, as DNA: TGTGCCAGCAGTTTAGATGATAGCTCCTACAATGAGCAGTACTTC.

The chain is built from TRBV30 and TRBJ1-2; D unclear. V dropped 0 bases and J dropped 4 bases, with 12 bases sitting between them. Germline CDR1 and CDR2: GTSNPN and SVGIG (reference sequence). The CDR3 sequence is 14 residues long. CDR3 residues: CAWSVAWLGYGYTF. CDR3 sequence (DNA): TGTGCCTGGAGTGTAGCGTGGCTAGGCTATGGCTACACCTTC. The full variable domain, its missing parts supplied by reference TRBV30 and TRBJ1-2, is SQTIHQWPATLVQPVGSPLSLECTVEGTSNPNLYWYRQAAGRGLQLLFYSVGIGQISSEVPQNLSASRPQDRQFILSSKKLLLSDSGFYLCAWSVAWLGYGYTFGSGTRLTVV.

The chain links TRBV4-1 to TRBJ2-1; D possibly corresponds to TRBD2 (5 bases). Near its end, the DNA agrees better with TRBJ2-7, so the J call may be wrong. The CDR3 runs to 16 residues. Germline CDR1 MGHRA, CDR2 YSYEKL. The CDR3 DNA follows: TGCGCCAGCAGCCAAGATGGAACGGGGAGAAACAATGAGCAGTACTTC. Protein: CASSQDGTGRNNEQYF.

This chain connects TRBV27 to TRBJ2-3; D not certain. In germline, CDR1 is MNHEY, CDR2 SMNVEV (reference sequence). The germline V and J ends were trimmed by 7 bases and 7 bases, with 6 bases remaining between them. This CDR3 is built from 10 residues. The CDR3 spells CASTPYTQYF. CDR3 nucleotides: TGTGCCAGCACCCCGTATACGCAGTATTTT.

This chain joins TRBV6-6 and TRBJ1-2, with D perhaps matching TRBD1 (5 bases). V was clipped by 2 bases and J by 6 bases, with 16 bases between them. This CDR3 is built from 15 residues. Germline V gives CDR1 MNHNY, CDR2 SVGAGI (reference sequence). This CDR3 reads CASSYLQHGTNGYTF. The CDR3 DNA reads TGTGCCAGCAGTTACCTACAACACGGGACCAATGGCTACACCTTC.

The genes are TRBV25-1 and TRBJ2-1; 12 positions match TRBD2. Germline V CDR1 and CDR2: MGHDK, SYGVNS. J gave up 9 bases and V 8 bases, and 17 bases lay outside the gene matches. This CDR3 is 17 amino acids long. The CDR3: CASQGTTSGRLRREQFF. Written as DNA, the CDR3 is TGTGCCAGCCAGGGGACTACTAGCGGGAGGCTAAGGCGTGAGCAGTTCTTC.

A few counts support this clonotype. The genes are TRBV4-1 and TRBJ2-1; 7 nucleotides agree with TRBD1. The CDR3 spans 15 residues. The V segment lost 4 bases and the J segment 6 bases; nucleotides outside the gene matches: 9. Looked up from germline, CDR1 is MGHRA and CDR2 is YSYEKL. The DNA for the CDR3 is TGCGCCAGCAGCCTAGTAGGGGGCAGGCCCAATGAGCAGTTCTTC. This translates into CASSLVGGRPNEQFF.

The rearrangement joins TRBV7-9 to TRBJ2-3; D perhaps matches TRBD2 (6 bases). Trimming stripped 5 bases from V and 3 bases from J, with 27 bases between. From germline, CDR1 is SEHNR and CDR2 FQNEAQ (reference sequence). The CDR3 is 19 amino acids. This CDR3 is CASSPAPGIPDYETDTQYF. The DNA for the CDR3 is TGTGCCAGCAGCCCCGCCCCGGGGATACCGGACTATGAAACAGATACGCAGTATTTT.

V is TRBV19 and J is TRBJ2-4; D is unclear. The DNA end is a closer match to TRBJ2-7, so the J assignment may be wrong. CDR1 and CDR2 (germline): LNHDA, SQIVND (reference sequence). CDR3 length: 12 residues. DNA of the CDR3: TGTGCCAGTAGTATTGGTAGCTCCGAGCAGTACTTC. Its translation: CASSIGSSEQYF.

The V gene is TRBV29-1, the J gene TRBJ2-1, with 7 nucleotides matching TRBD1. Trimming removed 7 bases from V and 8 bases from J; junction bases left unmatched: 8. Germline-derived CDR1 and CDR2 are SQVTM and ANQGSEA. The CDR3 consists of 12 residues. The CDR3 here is CSGSLGGDEQFF. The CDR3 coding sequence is TGCAGCGGATCGCTAGGGGGCGATGAGCAGTTCTTC.

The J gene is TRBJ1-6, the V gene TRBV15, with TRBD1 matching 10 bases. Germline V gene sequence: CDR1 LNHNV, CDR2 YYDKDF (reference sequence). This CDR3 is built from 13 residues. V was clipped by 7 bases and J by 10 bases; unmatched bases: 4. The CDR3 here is CATTGTGVSPLHF. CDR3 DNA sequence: TGTGCCACCACCGGGACAGGGGTCTCACCCCTCCACTTT.

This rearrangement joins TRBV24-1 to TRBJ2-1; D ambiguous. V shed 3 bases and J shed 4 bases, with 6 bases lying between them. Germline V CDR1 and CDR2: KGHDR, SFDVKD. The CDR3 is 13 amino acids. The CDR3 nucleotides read TGTGCCACCAGTGATAAGGCTTACAATGAGCAGTTCTTC. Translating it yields CATSDKAYNEQFF.

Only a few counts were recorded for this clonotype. Written as DNA, the CDR3 is TGTGCCATCAGTGAGTCGACCGGTCGCAATCAGCCCCAGCATTTT. It translates to CAISESTGRNQPQHF. The chain uses TRBV10-3 and TRBJ1-5; the D is unclear. Trimming pared 0 bases from V and 2 bases from J, leaving 8 bases between. This CDR3 is built from 15 residues. Per the germline V gene, CDR1 is ENHRY and CDR2 is SYGVKD.

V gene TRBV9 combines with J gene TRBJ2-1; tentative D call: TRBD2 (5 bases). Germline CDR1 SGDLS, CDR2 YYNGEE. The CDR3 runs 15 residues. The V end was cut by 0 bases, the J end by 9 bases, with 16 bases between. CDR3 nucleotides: TGTGCCAGCAGCGTAGAGTCCCTAGGTACTAGTGAGCAGTTCTTC. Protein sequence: CASSVESLGTSEQFF.